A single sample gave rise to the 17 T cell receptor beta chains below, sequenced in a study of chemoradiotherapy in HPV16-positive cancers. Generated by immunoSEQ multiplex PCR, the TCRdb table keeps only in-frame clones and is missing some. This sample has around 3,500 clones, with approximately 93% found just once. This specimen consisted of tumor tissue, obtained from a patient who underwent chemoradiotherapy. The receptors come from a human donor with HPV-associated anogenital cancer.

The CDR3 spells CASSLELNTEAFF. CDR3 nucleotide sequence: TGTGCCAGCAGCTTAGAACTAAACACTGAAGCTTTCTTT. V gene TRBV7-2 combines with J gene TRBJ1-1; no firm D call. The CDR3 has 13 residues. The germline V gene has CDR1 SGHTA and CDR2 FQGNSA. V lost 1 base to trimming and J lost 2 bases, with 5 bases between them.

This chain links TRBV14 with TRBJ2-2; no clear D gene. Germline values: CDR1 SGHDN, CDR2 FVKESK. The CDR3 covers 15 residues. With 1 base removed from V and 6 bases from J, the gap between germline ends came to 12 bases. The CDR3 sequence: CASSQGRLLAGELFF. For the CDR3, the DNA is TGTGCCAGCAGCCAAGGGCGATTACTGGCCGGGGAGCTGTTTTTT.

CDR3 nucleotide sequence: TGCGCCAGCAGCTTGGACAGGGCCTACGAGCAGTACTTC. Amino acids: CASSLDRAYEQYF. The chain links TRBV5-1 to TRBJ2-7; the D gene is possibly TRBD1 (6 bases). CDR1 and CDR2 (germline): SGHRS, YFSETQ. This CDR3 comprises 13 residues. V was pared by 0 bases and J by 2 bases, with 6 bases between.

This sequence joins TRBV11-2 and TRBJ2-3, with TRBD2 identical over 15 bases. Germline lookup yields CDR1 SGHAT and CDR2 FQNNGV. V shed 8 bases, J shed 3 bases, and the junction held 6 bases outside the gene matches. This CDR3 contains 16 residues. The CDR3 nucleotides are TGTGCCAGCGGGGGACTAGCGGGAGGAAGGACAGATACGCAGTATTTT. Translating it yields CASGGLAGGRTDTQYF.

The CDR3 region has the DNA TGCGCCAGCAGTCCCGGCAGGGGCGATGTCGGGGAGCTGTTTTTT. This gives the protein CASSPGRGDVGELFF. The genes are TRBV5-1 and TRBJ2-2; possible D gene TRBD1, 6 bases. There are 15 residues in the CDR3. V lost 5 bases to trimming and J lost 7 bases, with 18 bases between them. The germline V gene has CDR1 SGHRS and CDR2 YFSETQ.

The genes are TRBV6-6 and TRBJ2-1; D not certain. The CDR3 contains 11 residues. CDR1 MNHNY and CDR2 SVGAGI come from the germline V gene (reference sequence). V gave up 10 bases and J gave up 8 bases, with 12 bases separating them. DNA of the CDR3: TGTGCCACCGACTTACCCGATGAGCAGTTCTTC. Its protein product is CATDLPDEQFF.

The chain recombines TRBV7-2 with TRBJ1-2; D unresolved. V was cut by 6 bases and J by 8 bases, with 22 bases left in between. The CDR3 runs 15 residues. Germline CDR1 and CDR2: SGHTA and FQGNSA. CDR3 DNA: TGTGCCAGCAGTCCCGGGATAGGGCTCACGGGGGGCTACACCTTC. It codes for CASSPGIGLTGGYTF.

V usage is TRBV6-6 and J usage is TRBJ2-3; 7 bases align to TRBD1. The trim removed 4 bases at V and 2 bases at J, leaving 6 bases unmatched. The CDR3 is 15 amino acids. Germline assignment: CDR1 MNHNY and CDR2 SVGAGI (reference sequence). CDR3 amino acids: CASSSSGQSTDTQYF. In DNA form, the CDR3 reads TGTGCCAGCAGTTCCTCGGGACAGTCCACAGATACGCAGTATTTT.

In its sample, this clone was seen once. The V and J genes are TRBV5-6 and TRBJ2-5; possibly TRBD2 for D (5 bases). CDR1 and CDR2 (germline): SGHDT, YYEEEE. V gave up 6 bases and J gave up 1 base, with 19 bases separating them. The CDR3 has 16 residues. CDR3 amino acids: CASNTFSRTFQETQYF. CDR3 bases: TGTGCCAGCAACACTTTCTCCCGGACTTTCCAAGAGACCCAGTACTTC.

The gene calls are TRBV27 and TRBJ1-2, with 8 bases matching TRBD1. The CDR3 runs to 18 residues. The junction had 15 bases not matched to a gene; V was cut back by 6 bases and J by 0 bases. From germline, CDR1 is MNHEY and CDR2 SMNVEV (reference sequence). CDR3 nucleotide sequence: TGTGCCAGCAGCCGCGGAGGACAGGGATGGGATACTAACTATGGCTACACCTTC. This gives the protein CASSRGGQGWDTNYGYTF.

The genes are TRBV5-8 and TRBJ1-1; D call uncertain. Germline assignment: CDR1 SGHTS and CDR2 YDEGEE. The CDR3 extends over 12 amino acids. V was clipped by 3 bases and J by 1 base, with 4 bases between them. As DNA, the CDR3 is TGTGCCAGCAGCTCACAGAACACTGAAGCTTTCTTT. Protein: CASSSQNTEAFF.

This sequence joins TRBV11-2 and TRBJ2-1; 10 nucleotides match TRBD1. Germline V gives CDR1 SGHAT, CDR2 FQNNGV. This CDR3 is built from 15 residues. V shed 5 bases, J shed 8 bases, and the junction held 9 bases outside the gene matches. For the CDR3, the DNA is TGTGCCAGCAGCCCAGGGGGACAGGGGTGGGATGAGCAGTTCTTC. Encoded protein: CASSPGGQGWDEQFF. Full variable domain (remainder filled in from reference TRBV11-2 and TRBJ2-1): EAGVAQSPRYKIIEKRQSVAFWCNPISGHATLYWYQQILGQGPKLLIQFQNNGVVDDSQLPKDRFSAERLKGVDSTLKIQPAKLEDSAVYLCASSPGGQGWDEQFFGPGTRLTVL.

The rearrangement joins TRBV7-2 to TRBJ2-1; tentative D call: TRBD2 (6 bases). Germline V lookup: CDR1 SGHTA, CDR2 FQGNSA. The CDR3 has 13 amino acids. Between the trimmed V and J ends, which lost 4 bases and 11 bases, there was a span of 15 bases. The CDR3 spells CASSSLAPRQQFF. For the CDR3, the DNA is TGTGCCAGCAGCTCTCTAGCGCCCAGACAGCAGTTCTTC. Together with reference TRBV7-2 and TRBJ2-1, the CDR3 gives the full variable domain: GAGVSQSPSNKVTEKGKDVELRCDPISGHTALYWYRQSLGQGLEFLIYFQGNSAPDKSGLPSDRFSAERTGGSVSTLTIQRTQQEDSAVYLCASSSLAPRQQFFGPGTRLTVL.

The CDR3 bases are TGCGCCAGCAGCCAAGATGGCCAGGGGAGCCAAGAGACCCAGTACTTC. Amino acids: CASSQDGQGSQETQYF. This chain uses TRBV4-3 with TRBJ2-5; D perhaps matches TRBD1 (6 bases). CDR3 size: 16 residues. V lost 0 bases to trimming and J lost 1 base, with 12 bases between them. Germline V gives CDR1 LGHNA, CDR2 YSLEER.

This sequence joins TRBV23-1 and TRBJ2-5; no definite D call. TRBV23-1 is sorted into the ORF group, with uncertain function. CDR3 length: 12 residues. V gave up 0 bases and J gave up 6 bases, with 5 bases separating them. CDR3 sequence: CASSQSRQTQYF. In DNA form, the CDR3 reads TGCGCCAGCAGTCAATCCCGGCAGACCCAGTACTTC.

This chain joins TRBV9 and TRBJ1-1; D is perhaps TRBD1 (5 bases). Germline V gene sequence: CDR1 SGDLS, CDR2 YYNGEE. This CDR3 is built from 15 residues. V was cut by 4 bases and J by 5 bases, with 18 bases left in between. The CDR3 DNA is TGTGCCAGCAGCCCGGGAGAGGGGCGGGGGACTGAAGCTTTCTTT. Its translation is CASSPGEGRGTEAFF.

Written as DNA, the CDR3 is TGTGCCAGCAGCTTAGGCCGACTAGCGGGAAACGAGCAGTACTTC. It encodes CASSLGRLAGNEQYF. The J gene is TRBJ2-7, the V gene TRBV11-2; 11 bases line up with TRBD2. Germline V gene lookup returns CDR1 SGHAT and CDR2 FQNNGV. There are 15 residues in the CDR3. J gave up 5 bases and V 1 base, and 4 bases lay outside the gene matches.